The 17 T cell receptor beta chains presented below share a single source sample, sequenced in a study of T cell repertoires in cytomegalovirus infection (dated by TCRdb to the late 2010s). Instrument on record: Illumina HiSeq 1500. TCRdb applied fastp at Q25 and MiXCR to the public reads, then kept only in-frame beta chains. Under each unique CDR3 protein, matching rows form one entry showing the most common genes and DNA. This sample comprises 900,000 to 950,000 distinct CDR3 sequences, roughly 31% of them detected only once. Roughly 13% of the sample is held by the ten biggest clonotypes. The sample's treatment or condition, from its label and the paper: in vitro stimulation with specific CMV peptide epitopes to enrich CMV-specific T cells. These receptors' antigens are unknown. Here the sequenced sample was cultured CD8+ T cells from PBMCs, taken from culture after CMV antigen stimulation. The receptor source for this set is a human donor in good health (CMV status not recorded). Some clones in this sample may be carry-over from other donors' samples.

CDR3 in amino acids: CASSPRQERTDTQYF. The CDR3 DNA is TGTGCCAGTAGTCCGCGACAGGAACGCACAGATACGCAGTATTTT. The V call is TRBV19, the J call TRBJ2-3; maybe TRBD1 (6 bases). The CDR3 covers 15 residues. Germline assignment: CDR1 LNHDA and CDR2 SQIVND (reference sequence). Deletions cut 5 bases from V and 1 base from J, with 13 bases between.

This clonotype was observed at least ten times. The V call is TRBV7-9, the J call TRBJ2-6, with a tentative D call TRBD2 (5 bases). Germline-derived CDR1 and CDR2 are SEHNR and FQNEAQ (reference sequence). This CDR3 contains 17 residues. Deletions cut 5 bases from V and 1 base from J, with 15 bases between. For the CDR3, the DNA is TGTGCCAGCAGCCAGCGGTCGAGAGCATCTGGGGCCAACGTCCTGACTTTC. Residues: CASSQRSRASGANVLTF.

In its sample, this clonotype was seen a few times. This chain links TRBV7-3 with TRBJ2-1; a weak D match, TRBD1 (5 bases). The CDR3 has 14 amino acids. Germline CDR1 is SGHTA and CDR2 is FQGTGA. V was clipped by 8 bases and J by 3 bases, with 14 bases between them. CDR3 DNA sequence: TGTGCCAGCTCCCCCCAGGGCGACTACAATGAGCAGTTCTTC. It yields the protein CASSPQGDYNEQFF.

The rearrangement uses TRBV7-2 and TRBJ1-6; 8 bases line up with TRBD1. Germline V gene sequence: CDR1 SGHTA, CDR2 FQGNSA. The CDR3 consists of 14 residues. Trimming took 6 bases from V and 9 from J; bases not matched to a gene: 7. The CDR3 region has the DNA TGTGCCAGCAGTTCTACAGGGGGAAGTTCACCCCTCCACTTT. Amino acid sequence: CASSSTGGSSPLHF.

The V and J genes are TRBV2 and TRBJ2-1, with 9 nucleotides matching TRBD2. The V gene end was trimmed by 2 bases and the J gene end by 9 bases; junction bases not matched to a gene: 11. The CDR3 loop spans 16 amino acids. Germline CDR1 is SNHLY and CDR2 is FYNNEI. CDR3: CASSELAGGRGSEQFF. In DNA form, the CDR3 reads TGTGCCAGCAGTGAATTGGCGGGGGGGAGGGGGAGTGAGCAGTTCTTC. The whole variable domain, remainder taken from reference TRBV2 and TRBJ2-1, is EPEVTQTPSHQVTQMGQEVILRCVPISNHLYFYWYRQILGQKVEFLVSFYNNEISEKSEIFDDQFSVERPDGSNFTLKIRSTKLEDSAMYFCASSELAGGRGSEQFFGPGTRLTVL.

In its sample, this clonotype was seen a few times. The chain couples TRBV7-4 to TRBJ2-7; tentatively, D is TRBD1 or TRBD2 (5 bases each). CDR1 is SGHVT and CDR2 is SQSDAQ in the germline V gene. Trimming removed 5 bases at V and 1 base at J, with 12 bases between. The CDR3 loop spans 14 amino acids. The CDR3 reads CASSRGTESYEQYV. For the CDR3, the DNA is TGTGCCAGCAGCAGAGGGACGGAATCCTACGAGCAGTACGTC.

The V and J genes are TRBV10-2 and TRBJ2-7; 8 nucleotides align to TRBD2. The V and J ends lost 4 bases and 4 bases, in that order; junction bases with no gene match: 9. The CDR3 loop spans 15 amino acids. Germline V gives CDR1 WSHSY, CDR2 SAAADI. As DNA, the CDR3 is TGCGCCAGCAGTGGGCCTTTAGCGGGGCAGTACGAGCAGTACTTC. It translates to CASSGPLAGQYEQYF.

The table lists this clonotype with a few counts. The chain employs TRBV27 and TRBJ2-7; 12 bases line up with TRBD2. The trim removed 6 bases at V and 6 bases at J, leaving 6 bases unmatched. The length of the CDR3 is 14 residues. Germline CDR1 and CDR2: MNHEY and SMNVEV (reference sequence). CDR3 nucleotides: TGTGCCAGCAGCCTAGCGGGGGGGATGGTCGAGCAGTACTTC. Its protein is CASSLAGGMVEQYF.

A remark on this clonotype: A much larger clone is a single base away; this may be a read error. The chain carries TRBV7-6 and TRBJ2-1; 14 nucleotides agree with TRBD2. The CDR3 extends over 17 amino acids. Germline lookup yields CDR1 SGHVS and CDR2 FNYEAQ. The CDR3: CASNLDGTSGGYNEQFF. CDR3 sequence (DNA): TGTGCCAGCAACTTAGACGGGACTAGCGGGGGATACAATGAGCAGTTCTTC.

V gene TRBV2 combines with J gene TRBJ1-1, with a possible D match to TRBD1 (5 bases). The V gene lost 4 bases and the J gene lost 4 bases, with 10 bases spanning the gap. The CDR3 runs to 13 residues. From germline, CDR1 is SNHLY and CDR2 FYNNEI. The CDR3 is CASSVAGPTEAFF. The CDR3 nucleotides are TGTGCCAGCAGTGTCGCGGGGCCCACTGAAGCTTTCTTT.

This clonotype was recorded a few times. The CDR3 coding sequence is TGTGCCAGCAGTACACTAGGGGAGGCCTACGAGCAGTACGTC. This gives the protein CASSTLGEAYEQYV. V gene TRBV28 combines with J gene TRBJ2-7, with D perhaps matching TRBD2 (6 bases). The CDR3 has 14 amino acids. The germline CDR1 and CDR2 sequences are MDHEN and SYDVKM. V dropped 5 bases and J dropped 2 bases, with 13 bases sitting between them.

V is TRBV2 and J is TRBJ2-1; 12 positions match TRBD2. CDR1 is SNHLY, CDR2 FYNNEI, per germline. The CDR3 covers 14 residues. V gave up 7 bases and J gave up 4 bases; unmatched junction bases: 2. Here the CDR3 reads CASTGTSGYNEQFF. The CDR3 DNA reads as TGTGCCAGCACCGGGACTAGCGGGTACAATGAGCAGTTCTTC.

The V and J genes are TRBV7-9 and TRBJ2-7, with D possibly being TRBD1 (6 bases). V was trimmed by 4 bases and J by 2 bases, leaving 12 bases between them. CDR3 size: 14 residues. CDR1 is SEHNR, CDR2 FQNEAQ, per germline (reference sequence). CDR3 coding DNA: TGTGCCAGCAGCTCCCAGGGACAAGCCTACGAGCAGTACTTC. It translates to CASSSQGQAYEQYF.

The chain recombines TRBV6-6 with TRBJ2-5; 9 bases match TRBD2. CDR3 length: 14 amino acids. Trimming took 7 bases from V and 2 from J; bases not matched to a gene: 5. Germline V CDR1 and CDR2: MNHNY, SVGAGI (reference sequence). The CDR3: CASNPAGGQETQYF. The DNA for the CDR3 is TGTGCCAGCAACCCCGCGGGGGGGCAAGAGACCCAGTACTTC.

A few counts support this clonotype. The CDR3 region has the DNA TGTGCCAGCAGCCCTAGCGTTTCTGGAAACACCATATATTTT. Residues: CASSPSVSGNTIYF. The chain carries TRBV14 and TRBJ1-3; no clear D gene. Germline V CDR1 and CDR2: SGHDN, FVKESK. CDR3 size: 14 residues. Trimming removed 4 bases from V and 1 base from J, with 8 bases in between.

The chain uses TRBV7-9 and TRBJ2-5; 8 bases line up with TRBD2. The length of the CDR3 is 17 residues. With 5 bases clipped from V and 2 bases from J, the junction kept 13 bases outside the gene matches. Germline assignment: CDR1 SEHNR and CDR2 FQNEAQ (reference sequence). The CDR3 loop reads CASSPVWRSGAQETQYF. Here the CDR3 DNA reads TGTGCCAGCAGCCCTGTTTGGCGTAGCGGGGCACAAGAGACCCAGTACTTC.

Many counts were recorded for this clonotype. The chain has TRBV7-8 and TRBJ1-2; maybe TRBD1 (5 bases). Trimming removed 1 base from V and 0 bases from J, with 9 bases in between. CDR1 and CDR2 (germline): SGHVS, FQNEAQ. This CDR3 contains 15 residues. CDR3 sequence reads: CASSLDGASNYGYTF. CDR3 bases: TGTGCCAGCAGCTTAGACGGGGCCTCTAACTATGGCTACACCTTC.